These 14 T cell receptor beta chains were all obtained from the same sample, sequenced in a study of early T cells in non-severe SARS-CoV-2 infection. TCRdb re-called the 5' RACE reads with MiXCR, one entry per CDR3 protein. The sample shows about 48,000 distinct CDR3 sequences, approximately 13% of them seen only once. The sequenced sample consisted of whole blood. The receptors were gathered from an adult who was a healthcare worker with PCR-confirmed SARS-CoV-2 infection or an uninfected control (not recorded which).

The V and J genes are TRBV5-1 and TRBJ2-3, with TRBD1 matching 8 bases. The V gene's germline CDR1 is SGHRS and CDR2 YFSETQ. The CDR3 covers 15 residues. The J segment lost 8 bases and the V segment lost 5 bases, leaving 13 bases of the junction unmatched. CDR3 protein: CASSFGGTGGGTQYF. CDR3 nucleotide sequence: TGCGCCAGCAGTTTCGGAGGGACAGGAGGTGGTACGCAGTATTTT.

This clonotype was observed a handful of times. The chain uses TRBV28 and TRBJ2-7; D unresolved. The CDR3 is made up of 12 amino acids. Deletions cut 9 bases from V and 4 bases from J, with 13 bases between. Per germline, CDR1 MDHEN and CDR2 SYDVKM. The chain's CDR3 is CASAIDIYEQYF. DNA for the CDR3: TGTGCCAGTGCGATAGATATATACGAGCAGTACTTC.

This clonotype was counted at least ten times. The V call is TRBV28, the J call TRBJ2-5; maybe TRBD2 (6 bases). CDR3 length equals 15 residues. Trimming stripped 10 bases from V and 5 bases from J, with 23 bases between. Germline values: CDR1 MDHEN, CDR2 SYDVKM. DNA of the CDR3: TGTGCCATCCGTGTCAATACTAGCCCCCCGGAGACCCAGTACTTC. As protein: CAIRVNTSPPETQYF.

The chain combines TRBV12-3 or TRBV12-4 with TRBJ1-1, with D maybe TRBD1 (5 bases). CDR3 length: 11 amino acids. The V end was cut by 6 bases, the J end by 7 bases, with 9 bases between. The CDR3 loop is CASRNRIEAFF. CDR3 coding DNA: TGTGCCAGCAGAAACAGGATTGAAGCTTTCTTT.

This clonotype was observed many times. DNA of the CDR3: TGTGCCAGAGGACTAGAGAGCTACAATGAGCAGTTCTTC. This codes for CARGLESYNEQFF. The chain has TRBV28 and TRBJ2-1, with TRBD2 matching over 7 bases. Per germline, CDR1 MDHEN and CDR2 SYDVKM. Trimming cost V 9 bases and J 3 bases; bases outside gene matches: 5. The CDR3 runs to 13 residues. The variable domain in full, completed from reference TRBV28 and TRBJ2-1, reads DVKVTQSSRYLVKRTGEKVFLECVQDMDHENMFWYRQDPGLGLRLIYFSYDVKMKEKGDIPEGYSVSREKKERFSLILESASTNQTSMYLCARGLESYNEQFFGPGTRLTVL.

The chain employs TRBV7-2 and TRBJ2-3; perhaps TRBD2 as D (6 bases). This CDR3 has 12 residues. CDR1 is SGHTA and CDR2 is FQGNSA in the germline V gene. V was cut by 6 bases and J by 4 bases, with 8 bases left in between. CDR3 sequence (DNA): TGTGCCAGCAGGGAGGGAGCAGATACGCAGTATTTT. It encodes CASREGADTQYF.

This chain links TRBV5-8 with TRBJ2-7, with 7 nucleotides matching TRBD1. CDR1 and CDR2 from the germline V gene are SGHTS and YDEGEE. This CDR3 is 15 amino acids long. V was clipped by 0 bases and J by 0 bases; unmatched bases: 3. CDR3 residues: CASSLGTGFSYEQYF. In nucleotides, the CDR3 is TGTGCCAGCAGCTTGGGGACAGGCTTCTCCTACGAGCAGTACTTC.

This clonotype turned up a few times. The rearrangement uses TRBV14 and TRBJ2-7; 10 nucleotides agree with TRBD1. The CDR3 extends over 15 amino acids. The V gene's germline CDR1 is SGHDN and CDR2 FVKESK. V gave up 4 bases and J gave up 9 bases; unmatched junction bases: 12. Written as DNA, the CDR3 is TGTGCCAGCAGCCCTTCACCCGGGACAGGGGTGGGGCAGTACTTC. It yields the protein CASSPSPGTGVGQYF.

This clonotype was detected many times. V and J are TRBV7-9 and TRBJ2-3; D unclear. CDR1 and CDR2 (germline): SEHNR, FQNEAQ (reference sequence). This CDR3 has 13 residues. With 5 bases removed from V and 4 bases from J, the gap between germline ends came to 10 bases. DNA for the CDR3: TGTGCCAGCAGCGTACGCAGTGCAGATACGCAGTATTTT. Its protein product is CASSVRSADTQYF.

In its sample, this clonotype was seen once. The chain joins TRBV5-1 to TRBJ1-4; weak D call: TRBD1 (6 bases). The CDR3 sequence is 13 residues long. CDR1 SGHRS and CDR2 YFSETQ come from the germline V gene. The V end lost 6 bases, the J end lost 4 bases, and 10 bases lay between the germline ends. Written as DNA, the CDR3 is TGCGCCAGCAAGGACAGCCATAATGAAAAACTGTTTTTT. Residues: CASKDSHNEKLFF.

This chain joins TRBV4-2 and TRBJ2-3; TRBD2 matches at 13 bases. This CDR3 has 16 residues. CDR1 is LGHNA and CDR2 is YNFKEQ in the germline V gene. Trimming took 1 base from V and 6 from J; bases not matched to a gene: 4. For the CDR3, the DNA is TGTGCCAGCAGCCAAGCTGAGACTAGCGGGGGGGATACGCAGTATTTT. The encoded protein is CASSQAETSGGDTQYF.

V and J are TRBV5-1 and TRBJ1-6; D is ambiguous. This CDR3 region has 16 residues. Germline CDR1 is SGHRS and CDR2 is YFSETQ. Trimming stripped 2 bases from V and 0 bases from J, with 9 bases between. The CDR3 spells CASSLGGSSYNSPLHF. The CDR3 nucleotides are TGCGCCAGCAGCTTAGGAGGGAGCTCCTATAATTCACCCCTCCACTTT.

This clonotype was recorded at least ten times. The CDR3 region is CASSAEKLVYNEQFF. CDR3 DNA: TGTGCCAGCAGTGCAGAGAAGTTGGTATACAATGAGCAGTTCTTC. V and J are TRBV6-1 and TRBJ2-1, with unresolved D. Trimming left V 4 bases short and J 4 bases short, with 14 bases between. The CDR3 runs to 15 residues. CDR1 is MNHNS and CDR2 is SASEGT in the germline V gene.

This clonotype was picked up many times. The gene calls are TRBV5-1 and TRBJ2-1, with 8 nucleotides matching TRBD2. This CDR3 comprises 15 residues. The V segment lost 4 bases and the J segment 6 bases; nucleotides outside the gene matches: 9. From germline, CDR1 is SGHRS and CDR2 YFSETQ. CDR3 in amino acids: CASSPPGRGANEQFF. CDR3 in DNA: TGCGCCAGCAGCCCTCCCGGGCGGGGGGCCAATGAGCAGTTCTTC. Variable domain in full (rest from reference TRBV5-1 and TRBJ2-1): KAGVTQTPRYLIKTRGQQVTLSCSPISGHRSVSWYQQTPGQGLQFLFEYFSETQRNKGNFPGRFSGRQFSNSRSEMNVSTLELGDSALYLCASSPPGRGANEQFFGPGTRLTVL.